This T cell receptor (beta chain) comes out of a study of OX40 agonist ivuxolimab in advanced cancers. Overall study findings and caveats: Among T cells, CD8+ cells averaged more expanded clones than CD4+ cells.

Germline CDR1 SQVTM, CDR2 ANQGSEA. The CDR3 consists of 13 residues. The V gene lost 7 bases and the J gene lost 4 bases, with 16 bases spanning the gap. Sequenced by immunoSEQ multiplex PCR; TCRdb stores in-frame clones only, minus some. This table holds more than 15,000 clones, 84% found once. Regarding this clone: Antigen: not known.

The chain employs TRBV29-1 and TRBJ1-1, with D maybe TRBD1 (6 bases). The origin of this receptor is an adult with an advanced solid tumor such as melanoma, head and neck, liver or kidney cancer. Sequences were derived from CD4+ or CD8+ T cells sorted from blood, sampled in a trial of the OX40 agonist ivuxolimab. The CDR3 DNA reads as TGCAGCGGGAGGATGGGGGGCGGCACTGAAGCTTTCTTT. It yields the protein CSGRMGGGTEAFF.